This TCR beta chain was identified in a study of shared clonotypes between healthy human individuals. The CDR3 has 13 amino acids. CDR1 and CDR2 from the germline V gene are SQVTM and ANQGSEA. With 6 bases removed from V and 4 bases from J, the gap between germline ends came to 16 bases. Libraries were prepared by immunoSEQ multiplex PCR; TCRdb keeps only in-frame clonotypes and omits some of them. The table records approximately 600,000 clones, 95% of them present only once. Cells designated naive CD8 were CD45RO-negative and were positively selected for CCR7, with terminally differentiated effector memory CD45RA+ cells excluded. Notes on the study in general: Sampling covered blood only; tissue repertoires likely differ. Generation of non-shared clonotypes was less probable than generation of clonotypes shared by all four donors. Incomplete sequencing of sorted subsets was indicated by rarefaction despite large depth.

A note on this clone: The antigen remains unidentified.

Sample: naive CD8+ T cells sorted from blood. The TCR was taken from a woman in her thirties in good health. J is TRBJ2-7 and V is TRBV29-1, with D possibly matching TRBD1 (6 bases). The CDR3, as DNA: TGCAGCGTAACCACAGGGAACGGGTACGAGCAGTACTTC. The encoded protein is CSVTTGNGYEQYF.